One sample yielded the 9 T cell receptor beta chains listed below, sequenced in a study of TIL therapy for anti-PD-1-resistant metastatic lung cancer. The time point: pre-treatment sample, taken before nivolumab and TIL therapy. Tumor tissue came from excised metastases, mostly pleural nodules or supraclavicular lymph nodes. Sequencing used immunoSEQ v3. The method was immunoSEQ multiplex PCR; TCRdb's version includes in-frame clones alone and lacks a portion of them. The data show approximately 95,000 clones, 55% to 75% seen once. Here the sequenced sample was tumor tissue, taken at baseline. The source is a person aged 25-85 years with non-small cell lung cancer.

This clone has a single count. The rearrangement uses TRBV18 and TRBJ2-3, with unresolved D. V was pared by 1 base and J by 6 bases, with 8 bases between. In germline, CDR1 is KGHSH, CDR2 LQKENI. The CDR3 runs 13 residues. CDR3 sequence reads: CASSPQTLDTQYF. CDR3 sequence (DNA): TGTGCCAGCTCACCACAAACTTTGGATACGCAGTATTTT. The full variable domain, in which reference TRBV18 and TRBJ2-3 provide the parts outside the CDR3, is NAGVMQNPRHLVRRRGQEARLRCSPMKGHSHVYWYRQLPEEGLKFMVYLQKENIIDESGMPKERFSAEFPKEGPSILRIQQVVRGDSAAYFCASSPQTLDTQYFGPGTRLTVL.

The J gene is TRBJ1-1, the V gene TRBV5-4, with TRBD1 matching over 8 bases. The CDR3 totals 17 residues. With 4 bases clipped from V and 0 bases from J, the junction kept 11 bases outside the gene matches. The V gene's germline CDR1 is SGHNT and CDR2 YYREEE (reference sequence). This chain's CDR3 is CASSRGGRGRLNTEAFF. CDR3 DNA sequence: TGTGCCAGCAGCCGGGGGGGCAGGGGGCGCCTGAACACTGAAGCTTTCTTT.

CDR3 amino acids: CASSQGEWTDTQYF. DNA of the CDR3: TGTGCCAGCAGCCAGGGGGAATGGACAGATACGCAGTATTTT. This chain joins TRBV7-8 and TRBJ2-3; TRBD1 aligns across 7 bases. The CDR3 has 14 amino acids. The V and J ends lost 5 bases and 3 bases, in that order; junction bases with no gene match: 5. CDR1 and CDR2 (germline): SGHVS, FQNEAQ.

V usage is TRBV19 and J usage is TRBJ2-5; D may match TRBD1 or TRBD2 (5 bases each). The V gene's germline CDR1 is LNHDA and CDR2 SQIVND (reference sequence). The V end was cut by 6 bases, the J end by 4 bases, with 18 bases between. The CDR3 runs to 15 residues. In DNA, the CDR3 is TGTGCCAGTAGATCTCTAGGGGAGAACAGAGAGACCCAGTACTTC. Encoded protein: CASRSLGENRETQYF.

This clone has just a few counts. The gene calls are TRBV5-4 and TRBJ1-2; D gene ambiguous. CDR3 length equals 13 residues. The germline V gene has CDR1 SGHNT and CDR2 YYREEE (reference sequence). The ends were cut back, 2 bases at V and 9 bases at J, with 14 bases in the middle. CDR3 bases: TGTGCCAGCAGCTTAAAGGGTAAGGTCTGCTACACCTTC. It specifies CASSLKGKVCYTF.

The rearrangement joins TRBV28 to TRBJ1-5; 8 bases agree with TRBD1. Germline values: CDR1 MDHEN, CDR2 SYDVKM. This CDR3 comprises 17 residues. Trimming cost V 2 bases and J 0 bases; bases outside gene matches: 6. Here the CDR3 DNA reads TGTGCCAGCAGTTTACGGACAGGGCGCTATAGCAATCAGCCCCAGCATTTT. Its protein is CASSLRTGRYSNQPQHF.

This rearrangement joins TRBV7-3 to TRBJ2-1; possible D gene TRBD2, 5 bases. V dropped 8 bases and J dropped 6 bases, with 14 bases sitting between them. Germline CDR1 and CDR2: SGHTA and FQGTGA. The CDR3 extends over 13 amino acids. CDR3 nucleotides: TGTGCCAGCGGGCTGACTATTGGCAATGAGCAGTTCTTC. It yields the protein CASGLTIGNEQFF.

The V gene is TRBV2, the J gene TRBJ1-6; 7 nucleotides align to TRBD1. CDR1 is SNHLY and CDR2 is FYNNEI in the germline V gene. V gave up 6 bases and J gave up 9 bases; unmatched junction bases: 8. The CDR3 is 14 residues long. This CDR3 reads CASSPTGLGSPLHF. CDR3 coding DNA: TGTGCCAGCAGCCCGACAGGGCTGGGTTCACCCCTCCACTTT.

As DNA, the CDR3 is TGTGCCTGGAGTGTACCGGGGAAGAACTACTACAATGAGCAGTTCTTC. It encodes CAWSVPGKNYYNEQFF. The chain combines TRBV30 with TRBJ2-1, with D possibly matching TRBD2 (5 bases). The CDR3 covers 16 residues. Germline assignment: CDR1 GTSNPN and CDR2 SVGIG (reference sequence). The V gene lost 0 bases and the J gene lost 3 bases, with 15 bases spanning the gap.